This T cell receptor (beta chain) comes out of a study of blood T cell repertoires in COVID-19. Across the study: Collection of acute and convalescent COVID-19 samples took place in the United States, Italy and Spain. T cells, B-cell-depleted T cells, or PBMCs provided the cDNA or gDNA that served as material.

The CDR3 has 16 residues. Trimming shortened V by 4 bases and J by 0 bases, and 12 bases separated the two germline ends. Germline loops: CDR1 LNHDA, CDR2 SQIVND (reference sequence). As originally analysed: Counts of nucleated cells, estimated from reference gene primer amplification, were obtained. Sequencing used immunoSEQ multiplex PCR; TCRdb keeps in-frame clones, though not all of them. Clone size and V and J calls were adopted from that table, with D and trimming inferred from the DNA. The sample has 270,000 or so clones; roughly 90% are singletons. Patients of the Seattle cohort, enrolled during active infection, were followed longitudinally.

Sequenced material: peripheral blood. The clonotype was recovered from a woman in her twenties or thirties with COVID-19, enrolled during active disease. The chain links TRBV19 to TRBJ2-2; TRBD2 might be the D (5 bases). The CDR3 protein is CASSSLAGSNTGELFF. In DNA form, the CDR3 reads TGTGCCAGTAGTAGTTTGGCGGGTTCGAACACCGGGGAGCTGTTTTTT.